This T cell receptor (beta chain) originates from a study of lymphopenia after photon versus proton radiotherapy. This clone occurred once. Generated by immunoSEQ multiplex PCR, the TCRdb table keeps only in-frame clones and is missing some. The table has under 30,000 clones, roughly nine tenths seen once. In germline, CDR1 is SGHTA, CDR2 FQGNSA. CDR3 length equals 16 residues. The germline V and J ends were trimmed by 5 bases and 0 bases, with 15 bases remaining between them. The material sequenced was peripheral blood, taken from a patient treated with photon-based radiotherapy. This TCR was sampled from a woman aged 45-65 years with cholangiocarcinoma. This sequence joins TRBV7-2 and TRBJ2-3; no reliable D call. The CDR3 is CASSRDRTTSTDTQYF. The CDR3 DNA follows: TGTGCCAGCAGCAGAGACCGAACCACTAGCACAGATACGCAGTATTTT.